This T cell receptor (beta chain) was identified during a study of blood T cell repertoires in COVID-19. For the study at large: The United States, Italy and Spain provided the acute and convalescent COVID-19 samples. Nucleic acid was either cDNA or gDNA, and it came from T cells, B-cell-depleted T cells, or PBMCs.

Per the original methods: Estimates of nucleated cell counts were drawn from the amplification of reference gene primers. The method was immunoSEQ multiplex PCR; TCRdb's version includes in-frame clones alone and lacks a portion of them. V and J calls plus clone size are reproduced from that table; the DNA served to infer D and trimming. The data hold about 110,000 clones, with over 75% observed a single time. CDR3 length: 11 amino acids. Germline V gives CDR1 DFQATT, CDR2 SNEGSKA (reference sequence). Trimming took 5 bases from V and 1 from J, leaving 5 bases between them. Sequencing was done on a sample of peripheral blood. The sequence derives from a human donor in a cohort sampled during active COVID-19. The chain combines TRBV20-1 with TRBJ1-1; tentative D call: TRBD1 (5 bases). CDR3 residues: CSAGQNTEAFF. CDR3 DNA: TGCAGTGCTGGACAGAACACTGAAGCTTTCTTT.